A selection of T cell receptor beta chains follows, all from one sample in a study of shared clonotypes between healthy human individuals. Clones were read by immunoSEQ multiplex PCR, and TCRdb kept only the in-frame ones, dropping some. Of 90,000 to 130,000 clones listed, approximately 70% are singletons. The material sequenced was memory CD8+ T cells sorted from blood. These receptors all come from a woman aged 25 to 39 in good health. Each CDR3 is given with its conserved first and last residue. A D gene is named only where the DNA matches it firmly. Expanded clones get a size class; other rows say once, few or many, or leave the size out.

J: TRBJ2-2; V: TRBV25-1; size: -; D: -; DNA: TGTGCCAGCAGTGAATCGGCGAGCACCGGGGAGCTGTTTTTT; CDR3: CASSESASTGELFF
J: TRBJ2-7; V: TRBV27; size: -; D: -; DNA: TGTGCCAGCAGTCCGACAGGTCCGGGGAACCACTTC; CDR3: CASSPTGPGNHF
J: TRBJ2-5; V: TRBV7-4; size: -; D: -; DNA: TGTGCCAGCAGCACCCCGGGGGAGGCCCAGTACTTC; CDR3: CASSTPGEAQYF
J: TRBJ2-7; V: TRBV6-1; size: few; D: TRBD2; DNA: TGTGCCAGCAGTGAAGATACGGGAGGGTCCTACGAGCAGTACTTC; CDR3: CASSEDTGGSYEQYF
J: TRBJ2-1; V: TRBV15; size: -; D: -; DNA: TGTGCCACCAGCAGTGGGTCATTTAATGAGCAGTTCTTC; CDR3: CATSSGSFNEQFF
J: TRBJ2-7; V: TRBV6-6; size: -; D: -; DNA: TGTGCCAGCAGCCACCCCTACGAGCAGTACTTC; CDR3: CASSHPYEQYF
J: TRBJ1-2; V: TRBV15; size: -; D: TRBD1; DNA: TGTGCCACCAGCAGGGGGACAGGCTATGGCTACACCTTC; CDR3: CATSRGTGYGYTF
J: TRBJ2-1; V: TRBV27; size: many; D: TRBD2; DNA: TGTGCCAGCAGTTTCGGACTAGCGGGGTACAATGAGCAGTTCTTC; CDR3: CASSFGLAGYNEQFF
J: TRBJ2-7; V: TRBV7-8; size: -; D: -; DNA: TGTGCCAGCAGCTTAGTACGTATACCCTACGAGCAGTACTTC; CDR3: CASSLVRIPYEQYF
J: TRBJ2-5; V: TRBV25-1; size: -; D: TRBD2; DNA: TGTGCCTGTTCCGGGACTAAGCAAGAGACCCAGTACTTC; CDR3: CACSGTKQETQYF
J: TRBJ2-2; V: TRBV25-1; size: -; D: -; DNA: TGTGCCAGCAGTGATTCAAAGCGGAACACCGGGGAGCTGTTTTTT; CDR3: CASSDSKRNTGELFF
J: TRBJ1-5; V: TRBV28; size: -; D: -; DNA: TGTGCCAGCAGTGGGACGAGGAAGGAGATTGGCAATCAGCCCCAGCATTTT; CDR3: CASSGTRKEIGNQPQHF
J: TRBJ1-1; V: TRBV15; size: few; D: -; DNA: TGTGCCACCCAGGGTTTCACGAACACTGAAGCTTTCTTT; CDR3: CATQGFTNTEAFF
J: TRBJ2-1; V: TRBV29-1; size: -; D: -; DNA: TGCAGCGGTGACACCTACAATGAGCAGTTCTTC; CDR3: CSGDTYNEQFF
J: TRBJ1-1; V: TRBV4-2; size: -; D: TRBD1; DNA: TGTGCCAGCAGCCTAGGACAGGGTCAGGAGAACACTGAAGCTTTCTTT; CDR3: CASSLGQGQENTEAFF
J: TRBJ2-4; V: TRBV28; size: -; D: TRBD2; DNA: TGTGCCAGCGTGGCGCTAGCGGGAGCAAAAAACATTCAGTACTTC; CDR3: CASVALAGAKNIQYF
J: TRBJ2-7; V: TRBV7-2; size: -; D: TRBD2; DNA: TGTGCCAGCAGCTCCAGAGATAGCGGGAGCTACGAGCAGTACTTC; CDR3: CASSSRDSGSYEQYF
J: TRBJ2-1; V: TRBV27; size: -; D: TRBD2; DNA: TGTGCCAGCAGTCCCCTAGCGGGGAGCTACGATGAGCAGTTCTTC; CDR3: CASSPLAGSYDEQFF
J: TRBJ1-1; V: TRBV29-1; size: few; D: TRBD1; DNA: TGCAGCGTAGCAGGGGGCGGGTGGACTGAAGCTTTCTTT; CDR3: CSVAGGGWTEAFF
J: TRBJ1-1; V: TRBV7-6; size: -; D: -; DNA: TGTGCCAGCAGCTCGACAGTAGAGAACACTGAAGCTTTCTTT; CDR3: CASSSTVENTEAFF
J: TRBJ2-2; V: TRBV11-2; size: -; D: -; DNA: TGTGCCAGCAGCAACCGATTGAGCACCGGGGAGCTGTTTTTT; CDR3: CASSNRLSTGELFF
J: TRBJ2-1; V: TRBV19; size: many; D: TRBD2; DNA: TGTGCCAGTAGTATGGCGGGAGAACACAATGAGCAGTTCTTC; CDR3: CASSMAGEHNEQFF
J: TRBJ2-7; V: TRBV5-3; size: -; D: -; DNA: TGTTCGCGGATTGGCGTTTCCTACGAGCAGTACTTC; CDR3: CSRIGVSYEQYF
J: TRBJ1-1; V: TRBV5-4; size: -; D: TRBD1; DNA: TGTGCCAGCAGCAAGGGACAGGTGGACACTGAAGCTTTCTTT; CDR3: CASSKGQVDTEAFF
J: TRBJ1-3; V: TRBV6-1; size: -; D: -; DNA: TGTGCCAGCAGTGAAAAGGAAGCTGGAGGAAACACCATATATTTT; CDR3: CASSEKEAGGNTIYF
J: TRBJ2-7; V: TRBV5-4; size: -; D: -; DNA: TGTGCCAGCAGCTTGGCCGAGACGGGGGCCCTCTCCTACGAGCAGTACTTC; CDR3: CASSLAETGALSYEQYF
J: TRBJ2-5; V: TRBV7-3; size: -; D: -; DNA: TGTGCCAGCAGCTATGACGGACAAGAGACCCAGTACTTC; CDR3: CASSYDGQETQYF
J: TRBJ2-7; V: TRBV25-1; size: -; D: TRBD1; DNA: TGTGCCAGCAGTGGGGACAGAGACCCCTCCTACGAGCAGTACTTC; CDR3: CASSGDRDPSYEQYF
J: TRBJ1-5; V: TRBV2; size: -; D: -; DNA: TGTGCCAGCAGTGAGTTACAGCACAATCAGCCCCAGCATTTT; CDR3: CASSELQHNQPQHF
J: TRBJ2-3; V: TRBV2; size: -; D: -; DNA: TGTGCCAGCAGTGAAGCACATAAACGCACAGATACGCAGTATTTT; CDR3: CASSEAHKRTDTQYF
J: TRBJ2-6; V: TRBV4-2; size: once; D: -; DNA: TGTGCCAGCAGCCAAAACAGGCACGGGGAAGCTGGGGCCAACGTCCTGACTTTC; CDR3: CASSQNRHGEAGANVLTF
J: TRBJ2-2; V: TRBV6-4; size: -; D: TRBD2; DNA: TGTGCCAGCAGTGTCCCGTCCGCGGGAGGCCGCACCGGGGAGCTGTTTTTT; CDR3: CASSVPSAGGRTGELFF
J: TRBJ2-3; V: TRBV27; size: -; D: -; DNA: TGTGCCAGCACCACTTTAGCCGGGACTAGCACAGATACGCAGTATTTT; CDR3: CASTTLAGTSTDTQYF
J: TRBJ2-3; V: TRBV14; size: -; D: -; DNA: TGTGCCAGCAGCCAAAATCCAGGAGGGGATACGCAGTATTTT; CDR3: CASSQNPGGDTQYF
J: TRBJ1-2; V: TRBV28; size: -; D: TRBD1; DNA: TGTGCCAGCAGTCCCGGACAGGGGGCGGATGGCTACACCTTC; CDR3: CASSPGQGADGYTF
J: TRBJ2-7; V: TRBV7-8; size: -; D: TRBD1; DNA: TGTGCCAGCAGCCACAGACAGGGAGTAGGCGAGCAGTACTTC; CDR3: CASSHRQGVGEQYF
J: TRBJ1-1; V: TRBV7-2; size: -; D: -; DNA: TGTGCCAGCAGCCCTTTCCGGCGTGAGGCGGAGGCTTTCTTT; CDR3: CASSPFRREAEAFF
J: TRBJ2-2; V: TRBV9; size: -; D: -; DNA: TGTGCCAGCAGCGTAGAAGGAGGGAGCGTAACCGGGGAGCTGTTTTTT; CDR3: CASSVEGGSVTGELFF
J: TRBJ1-2; V: TRBV6-5; size: -; D: TRBD1; DNA: TGTGCCAGCAGTTACGCGCCGGGACAGGGGGCCTATGGCTACACCTTC; CDR3: CASSYAPGQGAYGYTF
J: TRBJ2-7; V: TRBV10-3; size: -; D: TRBD2; DNA: TGTGCCATCATGCCGACTAGCGGGAAGGATACCTACGAGCAGTACTTC; CDR3: CAIMPTSGKDTYEQYF
J: TRBJ1-1; V: TRBV5-4; size: -; D: -; DNA: TGTGCCAGCAGCGAACCCGACAGAAACACTGAAGCTTTCTTT; CDR3: CASSEPDRNTEAFF
J: TRBJ2-1; V: TRBV18; size: -; D: -; DNA: TGTGCCAGCTCACCACCGTCTAGCAATGAGCAGTTCTTC; CDR3: CASSPPSSNEQFF
J: TRBJ2-7; V: TRBV7-2; size: -; D: -; DNA: TGTGCCAGCAGCCCCAACATGTTGGGGTCCTACGAGCAGTACTTC; CDR3: CASSPNMLGSYEQYF
J: TRBJ1-1; V: TRBV5-1; size: -; D: TRBD1; DNA: TGCGCCAGCAGCTCCGAGACAGGGCGAGCTTTCTTT; CDR3: CASSSETGRAFF
J: TRBJ1-2; V: TRBV6-5; size: few; D: TRBD1; DNA: TGTGCCAGCACATCATACAGGGGCCGTGGCTATGGCTACACCTTC; CDR3: CASTSYRGRGYGYTF
J: TRBJ2-7; V: TRBV4-2; size: once; D: TRBD2; DNA: TGTGCCAGCAGCCAGATGGGCGGGGGGGACGAGCAGTACTTC; CDR3: CASSQMGGGDEQYF
J: TRBJ1-2; V: TRBV7-8; size: -; D: TRBD1; DNA: TGTGCCAGCAGCTCCGACAGGGGATCCTCCCTATACTATGGCTACACCTTC; CDR3: CASSSDRGSSLYYGYTF
J: TRBJ1-1; V: TRBV25-1; size: -; D: -; DNA: TGTGCCAGCAGTTCGGCTGGGACTGAAGCTTTCTTT; CDR3: CASSSAGTEAFF
J: TRBJ2-7; V: TRBV29-1; size: -; D: -; DNA: TGCAGCGTTTCGTCCGGGGAGCACTACGAGCAGTACTTC; CDR3: CSVSSGEHYEQYF
J: TRBJ2-3; V: TRBV2; size: -; D: TRBD1; DNA: TGTGCCAGCATCAGGACAGGCCGCAGAGTCACAGATACGCAGTATTTT; CDR3: CASIRTGRRVTDTQYF
J: TRBJ1-1; V: TRBV5-6; size: few; D: -; DNA: TGTGCCAGCAGCTTGGAGGGCAGAGGAGCTTTCTTT; CDR3: CASSLEGRGAFF
J: TRBJ1-1; V: TRBV7-8; size: -; D: -; DNA: TGTGCCAGCAGCTTAACCGGGGGTGTTGAAGCTTTCTTT; CDR3: CASSLTGGVEAFF
J: TRBJ1-1; V: TRBV6-1; size: few; D: -; DNA: TGTGCCAGCAATTGGGAGCCTGGGACTGAAGCTTTCTTT; CDR3: CASNWEPGTEAFF
J: TRBJ2-1; V: TRBV2; size: few; D: TRBD2; DNA: TGTGCCAGCAGTGAAGGTTGGACTAGCGGTTACAATGAGCAGTTCTTC; CDR3: CASSEGWTSGYNEQFF
J: TRBJ1-1; V: TRBV7-9; size: -; D: -; DNA: TGTGCCAGCAGCTTCAAGGGGACTGAAGCTTTCTTT; CDR3: CASSFKGTEAFF
J: TRBJ2-7; V: TRBV5-4; size: -; D: -; DNA: TGTGCCAGCAGCTTGGGGACTCGTGGACGGGGGAGCTCCTACGAGCAGTACTTC; CDR3: CASSLGTRGRGSSYEQYF
J: TRBJ2-4; V: TRBV14; size: -; D: TRBD1; DNA: TGTGCCAGCAGCACCCGGGACAGGGTGGGCAAAAACATTCAGTACTTC; CDR3: CASSTRDRVGKNIQYF